The rows below give T cell receptor beta chains drawn from one sample of a study of shared clonotypes between healthy human individuals. Profiled with immunoSEQ multiplex PCR; TCRdb holds only in-frame clones, not every one. Here the sample spans 2 million to 3 million clones, 90% to 95% being singletons. The material sequenced was naive CD4+ T cells from PBMCs. Source of these receptors: a young man in good health. Some clones in this sample may be carry-over from other donors' samples. CDR3s include the opening cysteine and the closing phenylalanine or tryptophan. The order of the fields is J gene, V gene, clone size, D gene, CDR3 protein, CDR3 DNA. D genes are given only for firm matches. Clone size is given for some rows only: seen once, a few or many times, or a class if the clone is expanded.

J: TRBJ2-1
V: TRBV10-3
size: .
D: .
CDR3: CAISESPTPYNEQFF
DNA: TGTGCCATCAGTGAGTCCCCCACCCCCTACAATGAGCAGTTCTTC

J: TRBJ2-5
V: TRBV5-6
size: .
D: .
CDR3: CANSFYETQYF
DNA: TGTGCCAACAGCTTCTACGAGACCCAGTACTTC

J: TRBJ1-2
V: TRBV7-8
size: .
D: TRBD1
CDR3: CASSTRTGGYGYTF
DNA: TGTGCCAGCAGCACGAGGACAGGGGGCTATGGCTACACCTTC

J: TRBJ2-3
V: TRBV27
size: .
D: .
CDR3: CASCPSPGGTDTQYF
DNA: TGTGCCAGCTGTCCCAGCCCGGGAGGCACAGATACGCAGTATTTT

J: TRBJ2-7
V: TRBV6-6
size: .
D: TRBD2
CDR3: CASSFGTTAYEQYF
DNA: TGTGCCAGCAGTTTCGGGACTACCGCCTACGAGCAGTACTTC

J: TRBJ1-1
V: TRBV4-1
size: few
D: .
CDR3: CASSQDDRGSEAFF
DNA: TGCGCCAGCAGCCAAGATGATAGGGGGAGTGAAGCTTTCTTT

J: TRBJ2-1
V: TRBV4-3
size: .
D: .
CDR3: CASSQGVMGGHSYNEQFF
DNA: TGCGCCAGCAGCCAAGGAGTAATGGGGGGTCACTCCTACAATGAGCAGTTCTTC

J: TRBJ2-7
V: TRBV5-1
size: .
D: TRBD2
CDR3: CASRPGLAGGFYEQYF
DNA: TGCGCCAGCAGACCGGGACTAGCGGGAGGGTTCTACGAGCAGTACTTC

J: TRBJ1-4
V: TRBV2
size: .
D: .
CDR3: CASSDRGNEKLFF
DNA: TGTGCCAGCAGTGACAGGGGTAATGAAAAACTGTTTTTT

J: TRBJ1-2
V: TRBV7-6
size: .
D: .
CDR3: CASSLEGTGGYTF
DNA: TGTGCCAGCAGCTTAGAAGGGACGGGCGGCTACACCTTC

J: TRBJ1-2
V: TRBV7-3
size: .
D: .
CDR3: CASSPTWAGAVAYGYTF
DNA: TGTGCCAGCAGCCCAACTTGGGCGGGGGCGGTAGCCTATGGCTACACCTTC

J: TRBJ2-3
V: TRBV25-1
size: once
D: TRBD2
CDR3: CASSELLAGAHRTDTQYF
DNA: TGTGCCAGCAGTGAGTTATTAGCGGGGGCCCACCGCACAGATACGCAGTATTTT

J: TRBJ2-7
V: TRBV29-1
size: .
D: TRBD1
CDR3: CSVGQDSYEQYF
DNA: TGCAGCGTCGGACAGGACTCCTACGAGCAGTACTTC

J: TRBJ1-6
V: TRBV28
size: .
D: .
CDR3: CASSSPGDFPFPPLHF
DNA: TGTGCCAGCAGTTCCCCGGGGGACTTTCCTTTTCCACCCCTCCACTTT

J: TRBJ2-7
V: TRBV28
size: .
D: TRBD2
CDR3: CASSTAGVSSYEQYF
DNA: TGTGCCAGCAGTACAGCGGGAGTTTCCTCCTACGAGCAGTACTTC

J: TRBJ2-2
V: TRBV2
size: .
D: .
CDR3: CASSDGWGDTGELFF
DNA: TGTGCCAGCAGTGATGGGTGGGGAGACACCGGGGAGCTGTTTTTT

J: TRBJ2-2
V: TRBV28
size: .
D: TRBD1
CDR3: CASSRGQANTGELFF
DNA: TGTGCCAGCAGTCGGGGACAGGCGAACACCGGGGAGCTGTTTTTT

J: TRBJ2-7
V: TRBV19
size: .
D: TRBD2
CDR3: CASSTPSIAGSSYEQYF
DNA: TGTGCCAGTAGTACCCCGTCGATAGCGGGCAGCTCCTACGAGCAGTACTTC

J: TRBJ1-5
V: TRBV18
size: .
D: TRBD1
CDR3: CASSPRRTGGGNDQPQHF
DNA: TGTGCCAGCTCACCGCGTAGGACAGGGGGCGGAAACGATCAGCCCCAGCATTTT

J: TRBJ2-7
V: TRBV5-4
size: .
D: TRBD2
CDR3: CASSPGRGGPVDEQYF
DNA: TGTGCCAGCAGCCCGGGGCGGGGAGGGCCTGTCGACGAGCAGTACTTC

J: TRBJ1-1
V: TRBV27
size: .
D: .
CDR3: CASSLGLFDTEAFF
DNA: TGTGCCAGCTCCTTGGGGTTGTTCGACACTGAAGCTTTCTTT

J: TRBJ1-5
V: TRBV28
size: .
D: TRBD1
CDR3: CASRSPGTVNQPQHF
DNA: TGTGCCAGCAGATCACCCGGGACAGTTAATCAGCCCCAGCATTTT

J: TRBJ2-7
V: TRBV2
size: once
D: .
CDR3: CASSENRDGYEQYF
DNA: TGTGCCAGCAGTGAAAACAGGGATGGCTACGAGCAGTACTTC

J: TRBJ2-2
V: TRBV5-6
size: .
D: TRBD2
CDR3: CASTAGGSNTGELFF
DNA: TGTGCCAGCACCGCGGGAGGGTCGAACACCGGGGAGCTGTTTTTT

J: TRBJ2-6
V: TRBV9
size: .
D: .
CDR3: CASSVVGGSGANVLTF
DNA: TGTGCCAGCAGCGTAGTTGGGGGCTCTGGGGCCAACGTCCTGACTTTC

J: TRBJ2-3
V: TRBV9
size: .
D: TRBD2
CDR3: CASSTSGVISTDTQYF
DNA: TGTGCCAGCAGCACCAGCGGGGTCATCAGCACAGATACGCAGTATTTT

J: TRBJ2-5
V: TRBV7-9
size: .
D: TRBD2
CDR3: CASSFTPGGVETQYF
DNA: TGTGCCAGCAGCTTCACCCCTGGGGGGGTCGAGACCCAGTACTTC

J: TRBJ2-1
V: TRBV11-2
size: .
D: .
CDR3: CASSNRLRLDNEQFF
DNA: TGTGCCAGCAGCAACAGACTCCGTCTGGACAATGAGCAGTTCTTC

J: TRBJ1-5
V: TRBV5-4
size: .
D: TRBD1
CDR3: CASSLVRQGDQPQHF
DNA: TGTGCCAGCAGCTTAGTTCGGCAGGGGGACCAGCCCCAGCATTTT

J: TRBJ2-5
V: TRBV30
size: .
D: .
CDR3: CAWDRTSKTQYF
DNA: TGTGCCTGGGACCGGACCTCGAAGACCCAGTACTTC

J: TRBJ1-1
V: TRBV14
size: once
D: TRBD1
CDR3: CASSLQDRANTEAFF
DNA: TGTGCCAGCAGCCTACAGGACAGGGCGAACACTGAAGCTTTCTTT

J: TRBJ1-5
V: TRBV2
size: .
D: .
CDR3: CASSVGQGQNQPQHF
DNA: TGTGCCAGCAGTGTCGGGCAGGGTCAGAATCAGCCCCAGCATTTT

J: TRBJ2-2
V: TRBV9
size: .
D: TRBD2
CDR3: CASSVGGRATNTGELFF
DNA: TGTGCCAGCAGCGTAGGTGGGAGGGCCACGAACACCGGGGAGCTGTTTTTT

J: TRBJ2-1
V: TRBV4-2
size: .
D: TRBD2
CDR3: CASSQNLAGGRYEQFF
DNA: TGTGCCAGCAGCCAAAATCTAGCGGGAGGGCGGTATGAGCAGTTCTTC

J: TRBJ2-1
V: TRBV18
size: .
D: TRBD1
CDR3: CASSPQGAAYNEQFF
DNA: TGTGCCAGCTCACCCCAGGGGGCGGCCTACAATGAGCAGTTCTTC

J: TRBJ2-2
V: TRBV6-5
size: .
D: .
CDR3: CASCRGNTGELFF
DNA: TGTGCCAGCTGTAGGGGAAACACCGGGGAGCTGTTTTTT

J: TRBJ2-7
V: TRBV4-3
size: .
D: .
CDR3: CASSQVVSYEQYF
DNA: TGCGCCAGCAGCCAAGTCGTCTCCTACGAGCAGTACTTC

J: TRBJ1-5
V: TRBV6-6
size: .
D: .
CDR3: CASSYQGVGNQPQHF
DNA: TGTGCCAGCAGTTATCAAGGGGTGGGCAATCAGCCCCAGCATTTT

J: TRBJ2-7
V: TRBV6-1
size: .
D: TRBD1
CDR3: CASRPGGDYYEQYF
DNA: TGTGCCAGCAGACCAGGGGGCGACTACTACGAGCAGTACTTC

J: TRBJ1-2
V: TRBV21-1
size: .
D: .
CDR3: CASIKNLQLNYGYTF
DNA: TGTGCCAGCATAAAGAACCTTCAACTGAACTATGGCTACACCTTC

J: TRBJ2-7
V: TRBV30
size: .
D: TRBD1
CDR3: CAYQIGQGGVYEQYF
DNA: TGTGCCTACCAAATCGGACAGGGGGGAGTCTACGAGCAGTACTTC

J: TRBJ2-2
V: TRBV11-3
size: .
D: TRBD2
CDR3: CASSLGLGNTGELFF
DNA: TGTGCCAGCAGCTTGGGACTAGGGAACACCGGGGAGCTGTTTTTT

J: TRBJ1-4
V: TRBV29-1
size: .
D: .
CDR3: CSVAPTSTNEKLFF
DNA: TGCAGCGTTGCCCCGACATCAACTAATGAAAAACTGTTTTTT

J: TRBJ1-1
V: TRBV5-4
size: .
D: .
CDR3: CASSLTAKNTEAFF
DNA: TGTGCCAGCAGCTTGACAGCTAAGAACACTGAAGCTTTCTTT

J: TRBJ2-1
V: TRBV27
size: .
D: TRBD2
CDR3: CASSGLAASSYNEQFF
DNA: TGTGCCAGCAGCGGACTAGCGGCCAGCTCCTACAATGAGCAGTTCTTC

J: TRBJ2-7
V: TRBV6-1
size: .
D: .
CDR3: CASSEAGAPPYEQYF
DNA: TGTGCCAGCAGTGAAGCGGGAGCACCACCCTACGAGCAGTACTTC